What follows are 6 T cell receptor beta chains derived from one specimen sequenced in a study of blood T cell repertoires in COVID-19. Produced via immunoSEQ multiplex PCR; TCRdb's table is partial and in-frame only. The data hold about 120,000 clones, with roughly 81% observed a single time. The sequenced sample was peripheral blood. These receptors all stem from a human donor in a cohort sampled during active COVID-19.

J is TRBJ2-3 and V is TRBV5-4; 10 nucleotides line up with TRBD2. The CDR3 loop spans 15 amino acids. J was trimmed by 4 bases and V by 3 bases; bases with no gene match: 5. Germline loops: CDR1 SGHNT, CDR2 YYREEE (reference sequence). DNA for the CDR3: TGTGCCAGCAGCTCTACTAGCGGGATACCAGATACGCAGTATTTT. Translated, it gives CASSSTSGIPDTQYF.

This rearrangement joins TRBV7-6 to TRBJ2-7, with D uncertain. Germline lookup yields CDR1 SGHVS and CDR2 FNYEAQ. V lost 4 bases, J lost 2 bases, and 6 bases lay in between. The CDR3 spans 12 residues. CDR3 region: CASSSRTYEQYF. Here the CDR3 DNA reads TGTGCCAGCAGCTCCAGAACCTACGAGCAGTACTTC.

The V call is TRBV7-2, the J call TRBJ2-3, with TRBD2 matching over 9 bases. This CDR3 is 17 amino acids long. V lost 3 bases to trimming and J lost 4 bases; unmatched junction nucleotides: 11. In germline, CDR1 is SGHTA, CDR2 FQGNSA. The CDR3 sequence: CASSFIWAGGQSDTQYF. The CDR3 coding sequence is TGTGCCAGCAGCTTTATCTGGGCGGGAGGGCAATCAGATACGCAGTATTTT.

The rearrangement uses TRBV6-6 and TRBJ1-1; TRBD1 matches at 8 bases. CDR1 is MNHNY and CDR2 is SVGAGI in the germline V gene (reference sequence). The V segment lost 5 bases and the J segment 2 bases; nucleotides outside the gene matches: 7. This CDR3 has 15 amino acids. The CDR3 reads CASSPRGTGNTEAFF. The DNA for the CDR3 is TGTGCCAGCAGTCCACGCGGGACAGGAAACACTGAAGCTTTCTTT.

The chain links TRBV9 to TRBJ2-3; 11 bases agree with TRBD2. The CDR3 extends over 16 amino acids. The germline V gene has CDR1 SGDLS and CDR2 YYNGEE. V lost 2 bases, J lost 2 bases, and 4 bases stayed unmatched. The CDR3 sequence: CASSVAGLAVTDTQYF. The CDR3 DNA reads TGTGCCAGCAGCGTGGCGGGACTAGCGGTCACAGATACGCAGTATTTT.

The genes are TRBV29-1 and TRBJ2-5; maybe TRBD2 (5 bases). Germline V CDR1 and CDR2: SQVTM, ANQGSEA. The CDR3 runs 13 residues. Trimming took 6 bases from V and 0 from J, leaving 11 bases between them. The CDR3 protein is CSVRGRNQETQYF. CDR3 DNA: TGCAGCGTGCGCGGGCGGAACCAAGAGACCCAGTACTTC.